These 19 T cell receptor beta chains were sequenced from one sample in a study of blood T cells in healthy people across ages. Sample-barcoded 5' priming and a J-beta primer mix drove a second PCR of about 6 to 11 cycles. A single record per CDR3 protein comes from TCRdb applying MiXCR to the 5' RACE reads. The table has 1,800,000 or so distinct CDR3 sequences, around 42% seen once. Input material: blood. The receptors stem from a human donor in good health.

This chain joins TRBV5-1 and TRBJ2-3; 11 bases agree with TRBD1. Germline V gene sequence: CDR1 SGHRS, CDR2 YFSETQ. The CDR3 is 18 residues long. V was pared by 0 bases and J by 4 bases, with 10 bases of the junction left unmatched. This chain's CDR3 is CASSLAGSGQGAADTQYF. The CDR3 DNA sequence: TGCGCCAGCAGCTTGGCCGGATCCGGACAGGGGGCCGCAGATACGCAGTATTTT.

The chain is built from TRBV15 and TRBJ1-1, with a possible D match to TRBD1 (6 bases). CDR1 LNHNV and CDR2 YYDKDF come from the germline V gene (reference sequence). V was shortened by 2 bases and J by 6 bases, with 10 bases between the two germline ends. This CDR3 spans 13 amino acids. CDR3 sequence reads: CATSRSQGPEAFF. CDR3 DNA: TGTGCCACCAGCAGATCTCAGGGGCCTGAAGCTTTCTTT.

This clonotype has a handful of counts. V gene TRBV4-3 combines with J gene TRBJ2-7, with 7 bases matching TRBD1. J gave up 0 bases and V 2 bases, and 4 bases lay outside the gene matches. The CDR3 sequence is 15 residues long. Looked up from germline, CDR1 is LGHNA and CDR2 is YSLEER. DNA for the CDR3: TGCGCCAGCAGCCAATCACAGGGGAACTCCTACGAGCAGTACTTC. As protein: CASSQSQGNSYEQYF.

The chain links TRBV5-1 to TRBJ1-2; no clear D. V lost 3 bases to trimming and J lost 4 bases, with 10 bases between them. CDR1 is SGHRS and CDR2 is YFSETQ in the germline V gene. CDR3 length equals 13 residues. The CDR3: CASSYTEAYGYTF. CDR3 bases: TGCGCCAGCAGCTACACAGAGGCCTATGGCTACACCTTC.

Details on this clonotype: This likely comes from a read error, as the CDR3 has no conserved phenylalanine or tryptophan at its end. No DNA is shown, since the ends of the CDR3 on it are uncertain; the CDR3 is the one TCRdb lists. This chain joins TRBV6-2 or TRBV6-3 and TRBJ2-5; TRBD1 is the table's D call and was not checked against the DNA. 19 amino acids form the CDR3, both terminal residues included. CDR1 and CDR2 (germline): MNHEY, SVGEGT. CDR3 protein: CASSYSTISGQDKETQYFV.

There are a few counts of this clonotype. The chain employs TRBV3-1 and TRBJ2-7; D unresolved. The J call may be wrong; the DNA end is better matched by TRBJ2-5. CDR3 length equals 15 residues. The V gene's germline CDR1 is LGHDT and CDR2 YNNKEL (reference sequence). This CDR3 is CASSQVRTPGETQYF. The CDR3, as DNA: TGTGCCAGCAGCCAAGTCAGGACCCCAGGCGAGACCCAGTACTTC.

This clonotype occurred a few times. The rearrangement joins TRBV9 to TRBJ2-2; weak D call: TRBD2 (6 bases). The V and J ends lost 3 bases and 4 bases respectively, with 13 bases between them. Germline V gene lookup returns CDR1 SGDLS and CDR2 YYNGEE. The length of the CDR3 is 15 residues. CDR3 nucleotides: TGTGCCAGCAGCGCCGGGGGAGGCAGCACCGGGGAGCTGTTTTTT. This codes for CASSAGGGSTGELFF.

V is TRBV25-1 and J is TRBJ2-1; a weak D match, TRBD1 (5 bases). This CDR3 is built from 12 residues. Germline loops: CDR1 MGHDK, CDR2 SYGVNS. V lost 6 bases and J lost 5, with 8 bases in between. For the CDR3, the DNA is TGTGCCAGCAGGACAGCCAACAATGAGCAGTTCTTC. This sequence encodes CASRTANNEQFF.

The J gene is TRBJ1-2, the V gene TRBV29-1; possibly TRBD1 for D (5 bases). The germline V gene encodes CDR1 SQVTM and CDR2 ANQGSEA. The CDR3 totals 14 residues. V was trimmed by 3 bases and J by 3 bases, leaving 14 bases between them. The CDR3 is CSVEDGGDYYGYTF. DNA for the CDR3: TGCAGCGTTGAGGATGGAGGGGATTACTATGGCTACACCTTC.

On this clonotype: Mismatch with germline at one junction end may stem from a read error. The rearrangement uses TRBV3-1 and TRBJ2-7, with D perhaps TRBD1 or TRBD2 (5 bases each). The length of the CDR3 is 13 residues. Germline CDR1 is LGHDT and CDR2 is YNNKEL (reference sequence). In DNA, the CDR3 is TGTGCCGGCAGCCCCGGGGCCGTCTACGAGCAGTACTTC. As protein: CAGSPGAVYEQYF.

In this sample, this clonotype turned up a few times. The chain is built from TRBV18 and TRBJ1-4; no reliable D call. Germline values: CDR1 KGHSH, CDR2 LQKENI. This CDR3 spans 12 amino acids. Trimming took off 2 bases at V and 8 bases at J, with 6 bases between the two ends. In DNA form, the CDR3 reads TGTGCCAGCTCACCAGAACAGGAAAAACTGTTTTTT. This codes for CASSPEQEKLFF.

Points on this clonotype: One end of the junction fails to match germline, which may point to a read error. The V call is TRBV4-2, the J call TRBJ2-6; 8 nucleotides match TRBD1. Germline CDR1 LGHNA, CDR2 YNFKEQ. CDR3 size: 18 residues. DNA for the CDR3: TGTGCCAGCAGCCAACCCGAACAGGGGGATACTGGGGCCAACGTCCCGACTTTC. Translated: CASSQPEQGDTGANVPTF.

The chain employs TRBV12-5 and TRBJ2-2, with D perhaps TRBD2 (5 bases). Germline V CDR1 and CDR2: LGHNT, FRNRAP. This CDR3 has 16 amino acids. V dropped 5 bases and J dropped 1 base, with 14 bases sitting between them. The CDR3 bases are TGTGCTAGTGGTCTGGGAGCGGAGATGAACACCGGGGAGCTGTTTTTT. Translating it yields CASGLGAEMNTGELFF. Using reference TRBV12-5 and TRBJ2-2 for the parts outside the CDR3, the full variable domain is DARVTQTPRHKVTEMGQEVTMRCQPILGHNTVFWYRQTMMQGLELLAYFRNRAPLDDSGMPKDRFSAEMPDATLATLKIQPSEPRDSAVYFCASGLGAEMNTGELFFGEGSRLTVL.

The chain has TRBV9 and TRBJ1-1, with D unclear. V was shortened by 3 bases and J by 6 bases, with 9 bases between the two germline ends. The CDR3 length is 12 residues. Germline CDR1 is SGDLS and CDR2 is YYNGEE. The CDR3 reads CASSASSSEAFF. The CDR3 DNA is TGTGCCAGCAGCGCGAGCTCCTCTGAAGCTTTCTTT.

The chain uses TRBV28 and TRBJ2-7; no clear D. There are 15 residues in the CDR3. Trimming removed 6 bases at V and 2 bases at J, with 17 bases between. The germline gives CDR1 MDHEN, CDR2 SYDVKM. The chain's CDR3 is CASSPTILSAYEQYF. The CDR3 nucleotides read TGTGCCAGCAGCCCTACTATCCTCTCGGCCTACGAGCAGTACTTC.

CDR3: CANPGRREEKLFF. CDR3 bases: TGTGCCAACCCGGGACGACGGGAAGAAAAACTGTTTTTT. The chain couples TRBV12-3 or TRBV12-4 to TRBJ1-4, with a weak D call TRBD1 (5 bases). This CDR3 has 13 amino acids. With 10 bases removed from V and 8 bases from J, the gap between germline ends came to 17 bases.

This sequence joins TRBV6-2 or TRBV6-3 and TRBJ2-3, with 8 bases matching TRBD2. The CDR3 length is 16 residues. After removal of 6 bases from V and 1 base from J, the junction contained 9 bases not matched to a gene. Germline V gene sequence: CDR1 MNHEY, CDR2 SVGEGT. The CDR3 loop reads CASRGERGRRTDTQYF. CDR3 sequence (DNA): TGTGCCAGCAGGGGGGAGCGGGGGCGACGCACAGATACGCAGTATTTT.

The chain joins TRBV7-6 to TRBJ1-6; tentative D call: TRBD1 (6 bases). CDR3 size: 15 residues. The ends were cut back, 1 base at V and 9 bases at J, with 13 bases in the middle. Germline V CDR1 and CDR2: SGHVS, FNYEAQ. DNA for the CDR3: TGTGCCAGCAGCTTAGAGGTCAGGGGTGGTTCACCCCTCCACTTT. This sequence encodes CASSLEVRGGSPLHF.

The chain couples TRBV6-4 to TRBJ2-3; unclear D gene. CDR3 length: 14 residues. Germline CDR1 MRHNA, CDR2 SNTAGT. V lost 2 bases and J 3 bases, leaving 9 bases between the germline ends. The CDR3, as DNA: TGTGCCAGCAGTGACAGGGTATGGACAGATACGCAGTATTTT. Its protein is CASSDRVWTDTQYF.